The present TCR beta chain was sequenced within a study of cytomegalovirus exposure and HLA in healthy donors (dated by TCRdb to 2016 to 2017). Regarding the complete study: An earlier analysis of more than 550 of the donors reported over 250 Gb of sequence data and about 120 million unique TCR beta sequences obtained from approximately 180 million T cells. An early release covering approximately 600 HLA-typed donors comprised approximately 290 gigabases of sequencing data and 65 million to 100 million unique TCR sequences. Among about 360 genotyped donors of the cohort, an average of around 240,000 unique TCR beta nucleotide sequences were sequenced per donor, 15% to 20% of them non-productive. Every repertoire in the discovery cohort had been generated on one and the same sequencing platform. Both class I and class II loci were covered by HLA typing, at four-digit resolution. The number of donors typed differed by locus, with roughly 620-630 for A, B, C, DRB1 and DQB1, around 500 for DQA1, under 610 for DPA1, and some 440 for DPB1. To predict cytomegalovirus infection status, the study combined high-throughput TCR immunosequencing, statistical association of individual TCRs with disease status, and machine learning. The study used immunosequencing to profile the T cell repertoires of 666 subjects and linked those repertoires to cytomegalovirus serostatus. In the later analysis, no new phenotypic data were used to find candidate immune exposures; instead, reliance was placed on TCR beta sequences and their occurrence across donors. About five DR-DQ haplotypes were handled as single units for association and clustering because linkage in the cohort was strong. In addition to the first cohort of 666 subjects, a separate validation cohort of 100 to 150 different subjects was used. Donor age, sex, ethnicity and CMV serostatus were compiled alongside the repertoire data. A later analysis re-analyzed previously published TCR beta repertoires from 550 to 700 donors and added high-resolution HLA genotyping to study TCR occurrence patterns. In a later genetic analysis, genome-wide SNP genotypes for about 60% of the 666 donors were used, and that subset was treated as a discovery cohort. In an earlier analysis of 500 to 650 of the donors, high-throughput TCR beta sequencing was used to judge whether each TCR beta V gene segment behaved as functional or pseudogenic. Among the roughly 400 genotyped donors, 75% to 90% belonged to the genetic ancestry cluster associated with self-reported Caucasian donors. The study aimed to test whether cataloging public T cell receptors could reveal signatures of past pathogen exposure.

Library method: the immunoSEQ multiplex PCR assay. For the multiplex PCR, a mixture combining 60 forward primers for TCR Vbeta segments and 13 reverse primers for TCR Jbeta segments was used. The CDR3 region of rearranged TCR beta genes was amplified from genomic DNA with a multiplex PCR assay. The Illumina HiSeq System was used to sequence the amplified TCR beta libraries as 87-base-pair reads. In the source study's methods: Across the roughly 600 repertoires, a later analysis counted some 81 million unique TCR beta chains, about 10 million of which were shared by at least two donors. A nearest-neighbor algorithm error-corrected the raw reads and collapsed the reads into unique sequences, merging closely related sequences to remove PCR and sequencing errors. To assign V, D and J gene segments, CDR3 sequences were aligned to IMGT reference sequences. Each retained sequence needed at least a six-nucleotide match to both a V gene segment and a J gene segment. A rearrangement was called productive if the CDR3 had no stop codons and remained in frame with V and J, and every other rearrangement was called non-productive. Following IMGT convention, CDR3 was defined as the stretch from the second conserved V-encoded cysteine up to the conserved J-encoded phenylalanine. Sequences without an unambiguous match to a single V gene segment were excluded from the earlier analysis of approximately 600 of the donors. An earlier analysis of 587 of the donors called V segments functional above 56.7% productive rearrangements and segregating when the between-donor standard deviation exceeded 5%. To diagnose cytomegalovirus status from the catalog of TCR beta chain sequences, a statistical classification framework was built. In a later analysis, TCR nucleotide sequences were compared against IMGT/GENE-DB human TR gene sequences so that V and J genes could be assigned. In a later analysis, CDR3 sequences and most-parsimonious VDJ recombination scenarios were assigned using the TCRdist pipeline. In a later analysis, every TCR beta chain was defined by the combination of its CDR3 amino acid sequence and its V-gene family, and reads without a unique V-gene family were dropped. A later analysis removed nearly 600 highly shared, low-generation-probability nucleotide sequences to deal with suspected cross-contamination and a sequencing artifact. For each public chain, a later analysis derived a clonal expansion index from normalized ranks of inferred template counts within each repertoire. In a later analysis, generation probabilities were computed using a VDJ recombination model fitted to out-of-frame rearrangements, and the results were checked against IGoR. A later analysis scored TCR-TCR, TCR-HLA and TCR-CMV co-occurrence with hypergeometric tests, applying a repertoire-size bias correction to TCR pairs. To estimate false discovery rates, a later analysis permuted the HLA or CMV assignments 20 times. In a later analysis, co-occurring TCRs were grouped with DBSCAN, and TCRdist sequence similarity was added when clustering was performed within HLA-allele-positive subsets. Co-occurrence clustering excluded repertoires with fewer than 30,000 or more than 120,000 public chains, plus five with anomalous nucleotide sharing. Imported from immuneACCESS, the table was reduced by TCRdb to in-frame sequences with V and J called. These copies leave out some clones; in studies compared against another copy, an unresolved V gene accounts for under half, and the cause of the remainder is not known. V and J calls and clone size are given by that table; D and trimming were obtained from the DNA. Recorded for this sample are fewer than 250,000 clones; around 73% of them occurred a single time. 3.5% to 4% of the sample is held by the ten biggest clonotypes.

The cohort was made up of hundreds of healthy bone marrow donors. At the time of sampling, all cohort members were nominally healthy, though unrecorded immune exposures were likely present. The donor was CMV seronegative and was included in the group of several hundred seronegative cohort members. Each donor provided a peripheral blood sample, and peripheral blood mononuclear cells were used for TCR beta sequencing. The Qiagen DNeasy Blood Extraction Kit was used to extract genomic DNA from the blood cell samples. On this clone itself: This clone's antigen is unknown. It has no much larger one-base neighbor in the sample; base qualities were not kept.

Overall study outcomes, separate from this receptor: In a later analysis, HLA-associated TCR beta chains were found to be more clonally expanded and to have lower generation probabilities than equally common non-associated chains. Roughly uniform sequencing depth across donors was assumed in presence/absence analyses, although this assumption may not hold. HLA typing was unavailable for some donors at each locus, so association tests used only the typed subset. Correlated functional status among segregating V segments might be attributable to linkage disequilibrium, but an unknown experimental factor could not be ruled out. According to the authors, the approach could potentially be generalized to other disease states and immunological phenotypes. Seventeen rarely observed V segments, including chromosome 9 orphons, were excluded from the earlier analysis of several hundred of the donors because counts were too low. A total of fewer than 200 TCR beta chains were listed by the study as associated with cytomegalovirus. Specific HLA alleles were associated with roughly 17,000 TCR beta sequences at a false discovery rate of 0.05 in a later analysis. In a later analysis, the rate of TCR association differed among HLA loci, with DRB1 alleles having the most associated TCRs and HLA-C alleles having the fewest. A further reported finding was that TCR beta sequences accurately predicted the HLA-A and HLA-B alleles for most subjects in the first cohort. Only TCR beta chains were sequenced in this cohort, and the absence of alpha or paired-chain data limited detectable features. Most TCR sequences were observed very rarely across donors, whereas some public TCRs were present in many individuals. When HLA alleles, especially DR and DQ, strongly co-occurred, TCR associations were difficult to assign to individual alleles. A cluster of highly shared sequence variants was judged likely to be a technical artifact of the sequencing pipeline. In a later genetic analysis, a missense DCLRE1C variant was associated with V-gene and J-gene trimming of TCR beta chains, and the association was replicated in an independent cohort. An earlier analysis of 587 of the donors showed that most TCR beta V segments appeared in productive rearrangements either about 90% or about 30% of the time, which broadly matched IMGT annotations. According to a later genetic analysis, donors in an Asian-associated ancestry cluster had fewer N-insertions in productive TCRs than the approximately 670-donor mean. A later analysis reported that several top co-occurrence clusters appeared linked to parvovirus B19, influenza, CMV and Epstein-Barr virus. The only immune exposure information available for the cohort was CMV serostatus. A few of the identified cytomegalovirus-associated TCR beta chains were confirmed in vitro to be specific for cytomegalovirus antigens. Some IMGT-functional V segments, including TRBV6-2 and TRBV6-3, could not be distinguished by the 87-base-pair reads and were therefore excluded. The classifier was reported to diagnose cytomegalovirus status with high specificity and sensitivity in both the original and validation cohorts. Most CMV-associated TCR beta chains appeared to be HLA-restricted in a later analysis, and the HLA associations seemed to be driven largely by CMV exposure.

V lost 0 bases and J lost 1 base, and the count of bases not matched to a germline gene is 9. The CDR3 contains 19 residues, cysteine and phenylalanine counted. The entry retains the CDR3 DNA only, 57 bases that are in frame from base 1. The TCR comes from a male donor in good health and CMV-seronegative. Sequences were obtained from PBMCs. The V and J genes are TRBV23-1 and TRBJ2-2, with 9 bases aligning to TRBD1. TRBV23-1 is flagged as an ORF with uncertain function. CDR3 reads: CASSQSGGQGRVNTGELFF. The sequence in DNA is TGCGCCAGCAGTCAATCGGGGGGACAGGGACGAGTGAACACCGGGGAGCTGTTTTTT.